The 31 T cell receptor beta chains below come from one sample, sequenced in a study of T cells after yellow fever vaccination. MiXCR, applied by TCRdb to the 5' RACE reads, yields one record per CDR3 protein. This table has approximately 450,000 distinct CDR3 sequences, roughly 20% appearing once. The material was PBMCs, obtained before the yellow fever booster vaccination. Every receptor here comes from a man aged 18 to 35 who received the YFV17D yellow fever vaccine.

There are a few counts of this clonotype. The genes are TRBV15 and TRBJ2-7; D is uncertain. V was trimmed by 1 base and J by 5 bases, leaving 9 bases between them. The CDR3 contains 13 residues. CDR1 is LNHNV and CDR2 is YYDKDF in the germline V gene (reference sequence). CDR3 protein: CATSRGSQDEQYF. Here the CDR3 DNA reads TGTGCCACCAGCAGAGGGTCCCAGGACGAGCAGTACTTC.

In this sample, this clonotype turned up a few times. This rearrangement joins TRBV6-2 or TRBV6-3 to TRBJ2-1, with 9 bases lining up with TRBD2. CDR1 MNHEY and CDR2 SVGEGT come from the germline V gene. The CDR3 contains 17 residues. The J segment lost 8 bases and the V segment lost 2 bases, leaving 13 bases of the junction unmatched. This CDR3 is CASSYPGTSWFQDEQFF. CDR3 nucleotide sequence: TGTGCCAGCAGTTACCCCGGGACTAGCTGGTTCCAGGATGAGCAGTTCTTC.

This chain joins TRBV5-1 and TRBJ2-3; 8 bases are shared with TRBD2. V trimming: 5 bases; J trimming: 2 bases; junction bases outside the gene matches: 13. Germline V CDR1 and CDR2: SGHRS, YFSETQ. CDR3 length: 17 residues. The CDR3 DNA is TGCGCCAGCAGGTCCGGGACTAGTGCCCTATTCACAGATACGCAGTATTTT. This encodes CASRSGTSALFTDTQYF. Looking up the rest from reference TRBV5-1 and TRBJ2-3 gives the full variable domain: KAGVTQTPRYLIKTRGQQVTLSCSPISGHRSVSWYQQTPGQGLQFLFEYFSETQRNKGNFPGRFSGRQFSNSRSEMNVSTLELGDSALYLCASRSGTSALFTDTQYFGPGTRLTVL.

This clonotype was counted once. V usage is TRBV7-2 and J usage is TRBJ2-6; D is perhaps TRBD1 (5 bases). The CDR3 covers 18 residues. In germline, CDR1 is SGHTA, CDR2 FQGNSA. Trimming removed 6 bases from V and 0 bases from J, with 18 bases in between. The CDR3 reads CASRSTLDRSSGANVLTF. The CDR3 DNA sequence: TGTGCCAGCAGGTCAACCTTAGACAGAAGCTCTGGGGCCAACGTCCTGACTTTC.

Many counts were recorded for this clonotype. The chain employs TRBV12-3 or TRBV12-4 and TRBJ2-3, with 9 bases aligning to TRBD1. J gave up 0 bases and V 6 bases, and 7 bases lay outside the gene matches. The CDR3 totals 16 residues. CDR3 sequence reads: CASSRRDRASTDTQYF. The CDR3 coding sequence is TGTGCCAGCAGCCGTCGGGACAGGGCCAGCACAGATACGCAGTATTTT.

This clonotype was observed a few times. V gene TRBV4-2 combines with J gene TRBJ2-7; possible D gene TRBD1, 6 bases. CDR1 and CDR2 from the germline V gene are LGHNA and YNFKEQ. Trimming removed 1 base from V and 3 bases from J, with 16 bases in between. This CDR3 has 16 amino acids. The CDR3 reads CASSQGAQGNHYEQYF. DNA of the CDR3: TGTGCCAGCAGCCAAGGGGCACAGGGAAACCACTACGAGCAGTACTTC.

This clonotype was seen only a few times. The V and J genes are TRBV20-1 and TRBJ1-1, with unresolved D. CDR1 and CDR2 (germline): DFQATT, SNEGSKA (reference sequence). The CDR3 totals 14 residues. V lost 3 bases and J 13 bases, leaving 24 bases between the germline ends. CDR3 amino acids: CSASHPLAANLGFF. CDR3 nucleotide sequence: TGCAGTGCTAGTCATCCCTTGGCGGCAAACTTGGGTTTCTTT.

This rearrangement joins TRBV4-1 to TRBJ2-5; possibly TRBD1 for D (6 bases). The CDR3 is 18 residues long. V dropped 1 base and J dropped 0 bases, with 18 bases sitting between them. The germline V gene has CDR1 MGHRA and CDR2 YSYEKL. This CDR3 reads CASSQVGAVRIYQETQYF. Here the CDR3 DNA reads TGCGCCAGCAGCCAAGTGGGGGCAGTTCGGATTTACCAAGAGACCCAGTACTTC.

This clonotype was recorded many times. This chain links TRBV6-1 with TRBJ2-1, with TRBD2 matching 13 bases. Per germline, CDR1 MNHNS and CDR2 SASEGT. The junction had 5 bases not matched to a gene; V was cut back by 6 bases and J by 6 bases. There are 15 residues in the CDR3. The DNA for the CDR3 is TGTGCCAGCAGCCCTACTAGCGGGGGGGCCAATGAGCAGTTCTTC. Translation: CASSPTSGGANEQFF.

The rearrangement uses TRBV12-3 or TRBV12-4 and TRBJ2-5; the D call may be TRBD1 or TRBD2 (7 bases each). V was cut by 3 bases and J by 2 bases, with 31 bases left in between. The CDR3 runs to 21 residues. CDR3 amino acids: CASSFSLWEGASRAAQETQYF. In nucleotides, the CDR3 is TGTGCCAGCAGTTTTAGTTTATGGGAGGGGGCGTCGAGGGCCGCACAAGAGACCCAGTACTTC.

The chain is built from TRBV6-5 and TRBJ2-1; the match to TRBD2 covers 8 bases. Trimming cost V 4 bases and J 4 bases; bases outside gene matches: 9. The CDR3 runs 16 residues. From germline, CDR1 is MNHEY and CDR2 SVGAGI. CDR3 DNA: TGTGCCAGCAGTTCTATAGCGGGGAGGAGATACAATGAGCAGTTCTTC. Encoded protein: CASSSIAGRRYNEQFF.

This clonotype was observed at least ten times. The chain is built from TRBV5-1 and TRBJ1-1; the D gene is possibly TRBD1 (5 bases). The CDR3 loop spans 12 amino acids. Trimming took off 2 bases at V and 3 bases at J, with 5 bases between the two ends. CDR1 and CDR2 (germline): SGHRS, YFSETQ. CDR3 in amino acids: CASSFRDTEAFF. The CDR3 coding sequence is TGCGCCAGCAGCTTCAGGGACACTGAAGCTTTCTTT.

This clonotype was seen a few times. The chain joins TRBV7-2 to TRBJ1-4, with a possible D match to TRBD1 (6 bases). Germline values: CDR1 SGHTA, CDR2 FQGNSA. CDR3 length: 15 residues. V was cut by 5 bases and J by 7 bases, with 17 bases left in between. As DNA, the CDR3 is TGTGCCAGCAGCCATCTCCAGGGGAGGGGTGAAAAACTGTTTTTT. Its protein product is CASSHLQGRGEKLFF.

This clonotype was seen repeatedly, ten times or more. The chain joins TRBV10-1 to TRBJ2-7; weak D call: TRBD1 (5 bases). This CDR3 is 17 amino acids long. CDR1 WNHNN and CDR2 SYGVQD come from the germline V gene (reference sequence). The V gene lost 2 bases and the J gene lost 3 bases, with 20 bases spanning the gap. The CDR3 loop is CASSEPNRGGRIYEQYF. CDR3 nucleotides: TGCGCCAGCAGTGAGCCTAATAGGGGTGGACGGATCTACGAGCAGTACTTC.

The chain couples TRBV28 to TRBJ1-2, with no clear D. Germline CDR1 reads MDHEN; CDR2 reads SYDVKM. V dropped 5 bases and J dropped 0 bases, with 16 bases sitting between them. The CDR3 contains 16 residues. CDR3 bases: TGTGCCAGCAGTACCTTGGGGAGATGGACTAACTATGGCTACACCTTC. Residues: CASSTLGRWTNYGYTF.

This chain joins TRBV4-1 and TRBJ2-2; D might be TRBD1 or TRBD2, each matching 5 bases. V gave up 1 base and J gave up 6 bases, with 9 bases separating them. Germline lookup yields CDR1 MGHRA and CDR2 YSYEKL. The CDR3 covers 14 residues. The CDR3 reads CASSQGGLAGELFF. The CDR3 bases are TGCGCCAGCAGCCAAGGGGGGTTGGCCGGGGAGCTGTTTTTT.

The J gene is TRBJ1-1, the V gene TRBV29-1, with 9 bases matching TRBD1. The trim removed 6 bases at V and 9 bases at J, leaving 14 bases unmatched. The CDR3 extends over 14 amino acids. Germline CDR1 SQVTM, CDR2 ANQGSEA. The chain's CDR3 is CSVQTGTGLSKAFF. CDR3 nucleotide sequence: TGCAGCGTACAAACCGGGACAGGGCTTTCGAAAGCTTTCTTT.

This chain uses TRBV7-2 with TRBJ1-5; D is unresolved. Per germline, CDR1 SGHTA and CDR2 FQGNSA. This CDR3 is 13 amino acids long. V dropped 1 base and J dropped 6 bases, with 7 bases sitting between them. The CDR3 loop reads CASSLEIGQPQHF. In DNA, the CDR3 is TGTGCCAGCAGCTTAGAGATTGGTCAGCCCCAGCATTTT. Together with reference TRBV7-2 and TRBJ1-5, the CDR3 gives the full variable domain: GAGVSQSPSNKVTEKGKDVELRCDPISGHTALYWYRQSLGQGLEFLIYFQGNSAPDKSGLPSDRFSAERTGGSVSTLTIQRTQQEDSAVYLCASSLEIGQPQHFGDGTRLSIL.

This clonotype was counted a few times. The V gene is TRBV11-1, the J gene TRBJ2-5, with a weak D call TRBD2 (6 bases). Trimming cost V 5 bases and J 5 bases, with 12 bases left between them. Germline CDR1 and CDR2: SGHAT and FQDESV (reference sequence). The CDR3 runs 13 residues. CDR3: CASSRDLGETQYF. Written as DNA, the CDR3 is TGTGCCAGCAGCCGGGACTTGGGGGAGACCCAGTACTTC.

This clonotype has just a few counts. V gene TRBV12-3 or TRBV12-4 combines with J gene TRBJ2-5; 7 positions match TRBD1. This CDR3 region has 16 residues. Trimming took 0 bases from V and 1 from J; bases not matched to a gene: 5. This CDR3 is CASSLAGQARQETQYF. CDR3 nucleotides: TGTGCCAGCAGTTTAGCTGGACAGGCCCGCCAAGAGACCCAGTACTTC.

The chain uses TRBV7-9 and TRBJ2-3, with D hard to call. The CDR3 totals 15 residues. Looked up from germline, CDR1 is SEHNR and CDR2 is FQNEAQ (reference sequence). V dropped 2 bases and J dropped 0 bases, with 9 bases sitting between them. The CDR3 bases are TGTGCCAGCAGCTTAAGTGGGTACAGCACAGATACGCAGTATTTT. Translation gives CASSLSGYSTDTQYF.

The chain joins TRBV10-2 to TRBJ2-3, with TRBD2 identical over 8 bases. The CDR3 loop spans 14 amino acids. Trimming took 6 bases from V and 2 from J; bases not matched to a gene: 4. Germline values: CDR1 WSHSY, CDR2 SAAADI. CDR3 sequence (DNA): TGCGCCAGCAGGCCGGGGGGGGACACAGATACGCAGTATTTT. It is translated as CASRPGGDTDTQYF.

The chain joins TRBV6-1 to TRBJ2-5, with TRBD2 identical over 10 bases. The germline V gene has CDR1 MNHNS and CDR2 SASEGT. V was clipped by 7 bases and J by 5 bases; unmatched bases: 10. The CDR3 contains 15 residues. CDR3 protein: CASTQGLAGVETQYF. The CDR3 DNA follows: TGTGCCAGCACCCAGGGGCTAGCGGGGGTTGAGACCCAGTACTTC.

In DNA form, the CDR3 reads TGTGCCAGCTCACCACGAAACCGCGGATCCAGCTCTGGAAACACCATATATTTT. This sequence encodes CASSPRNRGSSSGNTIYF. The gene calls are TRBV18 and TRBJ1-3; D is ambiguous. Trimming took off 1 base at V and 0 bases at J, with 16 bases between the two ends. The CDR3 runs 18 residues. CDR1 is KGHSH, CDR2 LQKENI, per germline. Combining the CDR3 with reference TRBV18 and TRBJ1-3 gives the whole variable domain NAGVMQNPRHLVRRRGQEARLRCSPMKGHSHVYWYRQLPEEGLKFMVYLQKENIIDESGMPKERFSAEFPKEGPSILRIQQVVRGDSAAYFCASSPRNRGSSSGNTIYFGEGSWLTVV.

This clonotype has a count of ten or more. The chain uses TRBV25-1 and TRBJ1-3; 9 bases map to TRBD1. Trimming removed 4 bases from V and 2 bases from J; junction bases left unmatched: 3. CDR3 length: 15 amino acids. Germline V gene lookup returns CDR1 MGHDK and CDR2 SYGVNS. The CDR3 nucleotides read TGTGCCAGCAGTGGCCGGGACAGGGCTGGAAACACCATATATTTT. This codes for CASSGRDRAGNTIYF.

This clonotype was found many times. J is TRBJ1-1 and V is TRBV18; no firm D call. The CDR3 extends over 13 amino acids. Germline values: CDR1 KGHSH, CDR2 LQKENI. Deletions cut 2 bases from V and 0 bases from J, with 4 bases between. The CDR3 region has the DNA TGTGCCAGCTCACCAGAGATGAACACTGAAGCTTTCTTT. The encoded protein is CASSPEMNTEAFF. The variable domain in full, with the rest retrieved from reference TRBV18 and TRBJ1-1, is NAGVMQNPRHLVRRRGQEARLRCSPMKGHSHVYWYRQLPEEGLKFMVYLQKENIIDESGMPKERFSAEFPKEGPSILRIQQVVRGDSAAYFCASSPEMNTEAFFGQGTRLTVV.

The rearrangement links TRBV5-1 to TRBJ2-2; D unclear. CDR3 length equals 13 residues. The ends were cut back, 4 bases at V and 6 bases at J, with 10 bases in the middle. Germline V gene sequence: CDR1 SGHRS, CDR2 YFSETQ. CDR3 sequence reads: CASSTQWSGELFF. CDR3 nucleotides: TGCGCCAGCAGCACCCAGTGGTCCGGGGAGCTGTTTTTT.

The table lists this clonotype with a few counts. The V and J genes are TRBV30 and TRBJ2-1; TRBD1 agrees at 8 bases. J was trimmed by 5 bases and V by 4 bases; bases with no gene match: 10. The CDR3 is 15 residues long. Germline assignment: CDR1 GTSNPN and CDR2 SVGIG (reference sequence). This chain's CDR3 is CAWNPGRGPNNEQFF. DNA of the CDR3: TGTGCCTGGAACCCTGGCAGGGGGCCCAACAATGAGCAGTTCTTC.

The chain uses TRBV27 and TRBJ2-3; TRBD2 matches at 10 bases. Germline CDR1 MNHEY, CDR2 SMNVEV (reference sequence). CDR3 length: 16 amino acids. The V and J ends lost 3 bases and 4 bases, in that order; junction bases with no gene match: 7. The CDR3: CASSFIAGGRADTQYF. The CDR3 coding sequence is TGTGCCAGCAGTTTTATAGCGGGGGGTCGGGCAGATACGCAGTATTTT.

Regarding this clonotype: At one boundary the junction diverges from the germline segment, which might be a read error. The chain recombines TRBV7-9 with TRBJ1-1; a possible D gene is TRBD1 (5 bases). CDR1 is SEHNR, CDR2 FQNEAQ, per germline (reference sequence). The CDR3 contains 12 residues. In nucleotides, the CDR3 is TGTGCCAGCAGTCATGGGGGGTCTGAGGCTTTCTTT. Translating it yields CASSHGGSEAFF. Full variable domain (outside the CDR3, taken from reference TRBV7-9 and TRBJ1-1): DTGVSQNPRHKITKRGQNVTFRCDPISEHNRLYWYRQTLGQGPEFLTYFQNEAQLEKSRLLSDRFSAERPKGSFSTLEIQRTEQGDSAMYLCASSHGGSEAFFGQGTRLTVV.

The gene calls are TRBV20-1 and TRBJ2-5, with D unresolved. CDR1 is DFQATT, CDR2 SNEGSKA, per germline (reference sequence). This CDR3 comprises 13 residues. V lost 4 bases to trimming and J lost 2 bases, with 11 bases between them. CDR3 protein: CSAIPFRQETQYF. DNA of the CDR3: TGCAGTGCTATACCGTTTAGACAAGAGACCCAGTACTTC.